These 11 T cell receptor beta chains originate from one sample sequenced in a study of beta chain features in type 1 diabetes. Since all of the isolated RNA was reverse transcribed, expressed TCRB transcripts were what got sequenced. TCRdb's copy holds only in-frame clones and misses some; the assay was immunoSEQ multiplex PCR. The sample holds 350,000 to 450,000 clones, approximately 15% seen once. The sequenced material came from naive CD4+ T cells from blood. Receptor source: a man aged 25 to 45 in good health.

The V and J genes are TRBV30 and TRBJ1-5, with a possible D match to TRBD1 (5 bases). V lost 1 base and J lost 5, with 12 bases in between. Germline V gene sequence: CDR1 GTSNPN, CDR2 SVGIG (reference sequence). The CDR3 runs to 14 residues. CDR3 sequence (DNA): TGTGCCTGGAGTGGGGATCTGGGGGATCAGCCCCAGCATTTT. It encodes CAWSGDLGDQPQHF.

The genes are TRBV2 and TRBJ1-4; D may be TRBD1 (6 bases). This CDR3 is 15 amino acids long. V was shortened by 1 base and J by 7 bases, with 13 bases between the two germline ends. The germline V gene encodes CDR1 SNHLY and CDR2 FYNNEI. CDR3 amino acids: CASSEERGAGEKLFF. As DNA, the CDR3 is TGTGCCAGCAGTGAAGAGCGGGGGGCAGGTGAAAAACTGTTTTTT.

This clone was counted a few times. This chain uses TRBV7-6 with TRBJ2-2; maybe TRBD2 (6 bases). V lost 8 bases to trimming and J lost 6 bases, with 19 bases between them. The CDR3 runs 15 residues. Germline V gene lookup returns CDR1 SGHVS and CDR2 FNYEAQ. The chain's CDR3 is CASGPFSGQAGELFF. CDR3 sequence (DNA): TGTGCCAGCGGTCCTTTTAGCGGCCAGGCCGGGGAGCTGTTTTTT.

The chain has TRBV19 and TRBJ2-1; 11 bases align to TRBD2. J was trimmed by 4 bases and V by 6 bases; bases with no gene match: 8. CDR3 length equals 16 residues. In germline, CDR1 is LNHDA, CDR2 SQIVND (reference sequence). The CDR3 sequence: CASSQLAGAGYNEQFF. Written as DNA, the CDR3 is TGTGCCAGTAGCCAACTAGCGGGAGCGGGGTACAATGAGCAGTTCTTC.

V usage is TRBV7-9 and J usage is TRBJ2-3; D is perhaps TRBD1 or TRBD2 (5 bases each). Germline CDR1 and CDR2: SEHNR and FQNEAQ (reference sequence). CDR3 length equals 16 residues. Trimming pared 4 bases from V and 0 bases from J, leaving 14 bases between. The CDR3 is CASSSRSGRSTDTQYF. CDR3 in DNA: TGTGCCAGCAGCTCCAGATCGGGGCGTAGCACAGATACGCAGTATTTT.

This rearrangement joins TRBV30 to TRBJ2-6; no clear D gene. The germline V gene has CDR1 GTSNPN and CDR2 SVGIG (reference sequence). Trimming took 0 bases from V and 0 from J, leaving 9 bases between them. The CDR3 loop spans 16 amino acids. The CDR3 DNA sequence: TGTGCCTGGAGTGTAAGGGTTCTCTCTGGGGCCAACGTCCTGACTTTC. Protein sequence: CAWSVRVLSGANVLTF.

The rearrangement uses TRBV9 and TRBJ2-1; D uncertain. Trimming took 0 bases from V and 4 from J, leaving 11 bases between them. The CDR3 runs 15 residues. Germline-derived CDR1 and CDR2 are SGDLS and YYNGEE. This CDR3 reads CASSVAPSKYNEQFF. The CDR3 nucleotides read TGTGCCAGCAGCGTAGCTCCTAGTAAATACAATGAGCAGTTCTTC.

J is TRBJ2-5 and V is TRBV10-3; no definite D call. CDR1 is ENHRY and CDR2 is SYGVKD in the germline V gene. Deletions cut 1 base from V and 2 bases from J, with 2 bases between. The CDR3 extends over 12 amino acids. The CDR3 nucleotides read TGTGCCATCAGTGAGTTTCAAGAGACCCAGTACTTC. Translated, it gives CAISEFQETQYF.

The rearrangement joins TRBV5-1 to TRBJ2-1; D is perhaps TRBD2 (5 bases). The CDR3 consists of 14 residues. V lost 0 bases and J lost 13, with 17 bases in between. CDR1 and CDR2 (germline): SGHRS, YFSETQ. The CDR3 is CASSLAQSGNGQFF. The CDR3 nucleotides read TGCGCCAGCAGCTTGGCCCAATCCGGGAACGGACAGTTCTTC.

This clone appeared a few times. The rearrangement uses TRBV18 and TRBJ2-2; D is undetermined. This CDR3 has 15 residues. CDR1 and CDR2 (germline): KGHSH, LQKENI. V dropped 6 bases and J dropped 1 base, with 12 bases sitting between them. The DNA for the CDR3 is TGTGCCAGCTCCTCGTTGGAAGGGAACACCGGGGAGCTGTTTTTT. It encodes CASSSLEGNTGELFF.

The chain links TRBV7-2 to TRBJ2-2, with D hard to call. This CDR3 spans 15 amino acids. CDR1 is SGHTA and CDR2 is FQGNSA in the germline V gene. The V gene lost 5 bases and the J gene lost 4 bases, with 14 bases spanning the gap. The CDR3, as DNA: TGTGCCAGCAGCCCCCATGACTTATCCACCGGGGAGCTGTTTTTT. Translating gives CASSPHDLSTGELFF.